The rows below give T cell receptor beta chains drawn from one sample of a study of T-cell memory formation after mild COVID-19. TCRdb fed the 5' RACE reads into MiXCR, producing one record per CDR3 protein. Of some 440,000 distinct CDR3 sequences listed, 20% to 25% are singletons. The sample consisted of PBMCs or a T cell subset sorted from them (not recorded which). These receptors were collected from an adult woman who had mild COVID-19 (a few samples of this study predate the infection). Cell type and time point are not known. The conserved cysteine and the conserved F or W are not part of the CDR3 here. A D gene is named only where the DNA matches it firmly. Size is stated for part of the rows, as once, few or many counts, or as a class when the clone is expanded.

clone_size	v_call	j_call	d_call	cdr3_aa
.	TRBV7-3	TRBJ2-3	.	ASSPGGGSDTQY
.	TRBV7-2	TRBJ2-1	TRBD2	ASSTPSGGAKVRSYNEQF
.	TRBV29-1	TRBJ1-2	TRBD1	SATKGARYGYT
many	TRBV6-5	TRBJ2-1	.	ASRGASAGEQF
few	TRBV20-1	TRBJ1-6	.	SATPTPSTTNSPLH
few	TRBV11-3	TRBJ1-1	.	ASSLLDEAF
.	TRBV5-1	TRBJ1-2	TRBD1	ASSLTGEYGYT
.	TRBV7-3	TRBJ2-1	TRBD2	ASSSSGGNNEQF
.	TRBV4-1	TRBJ2-5	.	ASSRGSLNQETQY
many	TRBV24-1	TRBJ2-3	.	ATSAGSQGPSTDTQY
few	TRBV29-1	TRBJ2-7	.	SVEGTGDREQY
.	TRBV24-1	TRBJ2-3	.	ATSDTPAGKAQY
.	TRBV7-9	TRBJ1-1	TRBD1	ASSSGQGANTEAF
.	TRBV19	TRBJ1-2	.	ASSIAGGNYGYT
.	TRBV25-1	TRBJ1-2	.	ASGAGGTRRGYT
many	TRBV6-4	TRBJ2-5	.	ASSDSGGPQETQY
many	TRBV5-1	TRBJ1-6	.	ASSLRDVRDSPLH
.	TRBV7-9	TRBJ2-1	.	ASSLTSGGEEQF
.	TRBV29-1	TRBJ2-1	.	SVGSSFSYNEQF
.	TRBV29-1	TRBJ2-3	.	SVEGGQKKDTQY
few	TRBV5-6	TRBJ1-1	TRBD1	ASSLLATGPTEAF
.	TRBV7-9	TRBJ2-7	TRBD2	ASSAMGLARAYEQY
.	TRBV4-3	TRBJ1-4	.	ASSQDGIRGTNEKLF
few	TRBV11-2	TRBJ1-2	.	ASSYSNYCYT
.	TRBV13	TRBJ2-7	TRBD2	ASSPRLAGASYEQY
.	TRBV5-4	TRBJ2-7	TRBD1	ASSLGGTGGAYEQY
few	TRBV7-9	TRBJ2-3	.	ASSFFRGSTDTQY
.	TRBV7-2	TRBJ1-5	.	ASSLPTGLIDQPQH
.	TRBV5-5	TRBJ1-5	TRBD1	ASSPMGGDSSNQPQH
.	TRBV6-6	TRBJ1-1	.	ASNKGEGLTEAF
.	TRBV20-1	TRBJ1-1	.	SASQQRNTEAF